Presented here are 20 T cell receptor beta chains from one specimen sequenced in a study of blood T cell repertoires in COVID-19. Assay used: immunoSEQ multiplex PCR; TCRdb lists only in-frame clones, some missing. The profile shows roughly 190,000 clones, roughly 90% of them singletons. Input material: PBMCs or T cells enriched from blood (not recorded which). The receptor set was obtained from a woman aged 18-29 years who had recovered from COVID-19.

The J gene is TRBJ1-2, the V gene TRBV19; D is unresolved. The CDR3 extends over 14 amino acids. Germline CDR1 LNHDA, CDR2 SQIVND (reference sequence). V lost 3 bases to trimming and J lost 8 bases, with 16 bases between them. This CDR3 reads CASSMNLHTVGYTF. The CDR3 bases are TGTGCCAGTAGTATGAATCTCCATACGGTCGGCTACACCTTC.

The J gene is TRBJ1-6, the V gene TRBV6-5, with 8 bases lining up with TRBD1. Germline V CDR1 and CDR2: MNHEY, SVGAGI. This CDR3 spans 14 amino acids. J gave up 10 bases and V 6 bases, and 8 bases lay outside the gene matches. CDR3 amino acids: CASSRQGAGSPLHF. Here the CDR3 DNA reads TGTGCCAGCAGCCGTCAGGGGGCTGGCTCACCCCTCCACTTT.

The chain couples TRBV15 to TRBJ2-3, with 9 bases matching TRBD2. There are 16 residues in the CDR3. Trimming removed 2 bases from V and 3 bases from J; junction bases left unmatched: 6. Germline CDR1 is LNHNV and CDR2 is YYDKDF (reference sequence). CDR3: CATSRQGREGTDTQYF. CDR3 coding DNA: TGTGCCACCAGCAGACAGGGGCGGGAGGGTACAGATACGCAGTATTTT.

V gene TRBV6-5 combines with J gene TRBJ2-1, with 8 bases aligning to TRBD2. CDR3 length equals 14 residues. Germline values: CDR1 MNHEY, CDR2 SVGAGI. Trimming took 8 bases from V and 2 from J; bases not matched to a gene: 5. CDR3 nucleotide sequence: TGTGCCAGCTACCGACTAGCGCCCTACAATGAGCAGTTCTTC. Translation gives CASYRLAPYNEQFF.

The CDR3 bases are TGTGCCAGCAGCCCGACGGGAGGTGGGGCCAACGTCCTGACTTTC. Its protein product is CASSPTGGGANVLTF. This chain joins TRBV28 and TRBJ2-6; 7 bases agree with TRBD2. Germline values: CDR1 MDHEN, CDR2 SYDVKM. The CDR3 is 15 amino acids. The ends lost 6 bases at V and 3 bases at J; junction bases unmatched: 5. Based on the CDR3 plus reference TRBV28 and TRBJ2-6, the full variable domain is DVKVTQSSRYLVKRTGEKVFLECVQDMDHENMFWYRQDPGLGLRLIYFSYDVKMKEKGDIPEGYSVSREKKERFSLILESASTNQTSMYLCASSPTGGGANVLTFGAGSRLTVL.

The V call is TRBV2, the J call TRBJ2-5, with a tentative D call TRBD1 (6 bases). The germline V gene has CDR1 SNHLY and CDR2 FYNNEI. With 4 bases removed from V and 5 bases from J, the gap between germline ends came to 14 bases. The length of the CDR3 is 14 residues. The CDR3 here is CASSGVGQGETQYF. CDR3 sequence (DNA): TGTGCCAGCAGTGGGGTGGGGCAGGGGGAGACCCAGTACTTC.

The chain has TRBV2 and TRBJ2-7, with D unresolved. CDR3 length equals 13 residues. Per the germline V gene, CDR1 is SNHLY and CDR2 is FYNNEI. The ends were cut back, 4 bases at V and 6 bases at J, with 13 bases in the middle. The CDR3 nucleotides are TGTGCCAGCAGTGTGCGGCTAGTTGGCGAGCAGTACTTC. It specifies CASSVRLVGEQYF.

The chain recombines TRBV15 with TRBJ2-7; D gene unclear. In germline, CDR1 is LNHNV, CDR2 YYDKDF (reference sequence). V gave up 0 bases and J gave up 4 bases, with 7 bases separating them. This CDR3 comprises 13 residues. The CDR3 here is CATSRDETYEQYF. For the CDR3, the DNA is TGTGCCACCAGCAGAGATGAGACTTACGAGCAGTACTTC.

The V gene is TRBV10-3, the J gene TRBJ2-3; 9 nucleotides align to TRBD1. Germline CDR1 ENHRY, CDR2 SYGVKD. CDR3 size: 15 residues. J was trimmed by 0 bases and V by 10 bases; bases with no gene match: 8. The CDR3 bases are TGTGCCACAGGGACAGGGTATTCCAGCACAGATACGCAGTATTTT. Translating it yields CATGTGYSSTDTQYF.

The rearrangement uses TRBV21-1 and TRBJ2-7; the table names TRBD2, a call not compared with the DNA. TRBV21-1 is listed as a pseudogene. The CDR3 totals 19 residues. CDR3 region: CASSMISGTSGRGAYEQYF. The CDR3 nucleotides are TGTGCCAGCAGCATGATTTCCGGGACTAGCGGGAGAGGGGCCTACGAGCAGTACTTC.

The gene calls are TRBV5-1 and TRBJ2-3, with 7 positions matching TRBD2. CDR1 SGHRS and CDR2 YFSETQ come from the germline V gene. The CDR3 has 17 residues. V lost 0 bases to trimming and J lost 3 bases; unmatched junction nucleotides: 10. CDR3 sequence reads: CASSLDAGLVVTDTQYF. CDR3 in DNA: TGCGCCAGCAGCTTGGACGCCGGACTAGTCGTAACAGATACGCAGTATTTT.

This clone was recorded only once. This CDR3 is CAISLTGGRSYEQYF. CDR3 in DNA: TGTGCCATCAGCTTGACAGGGGGCCGTTCCTACGAGCAGTACTTC. This sequence joins TRBV10-3 and TRBJ2-7; 10 bases map to TRBD1. Trimming at V came to 6 bases and at J to 1 base, leaving 6 bases not matched to a gene. In germline, CDR1 is ENHRY, CDR2 SYGVKD. The CDR3 spans 15 residues.

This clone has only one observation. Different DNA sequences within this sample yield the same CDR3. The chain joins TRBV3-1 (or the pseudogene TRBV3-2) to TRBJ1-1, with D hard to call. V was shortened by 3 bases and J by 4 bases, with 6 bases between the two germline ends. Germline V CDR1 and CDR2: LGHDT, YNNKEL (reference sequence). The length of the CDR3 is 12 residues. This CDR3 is CASSQGGTEAFF. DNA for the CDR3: TGTGCCAGCAGCCAGGGAGGCACTGAAGCTTTCTTT.

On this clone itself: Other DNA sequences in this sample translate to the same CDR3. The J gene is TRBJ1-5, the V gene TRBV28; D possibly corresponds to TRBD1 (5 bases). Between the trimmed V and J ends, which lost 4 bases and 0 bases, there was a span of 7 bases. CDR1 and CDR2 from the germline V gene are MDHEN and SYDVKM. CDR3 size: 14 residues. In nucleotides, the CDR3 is TGTGCCAGCAGTTCGGGGGGTAGCAATCAGCCCCAGCATTTT. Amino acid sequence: CASSSGGSNQPQHF.

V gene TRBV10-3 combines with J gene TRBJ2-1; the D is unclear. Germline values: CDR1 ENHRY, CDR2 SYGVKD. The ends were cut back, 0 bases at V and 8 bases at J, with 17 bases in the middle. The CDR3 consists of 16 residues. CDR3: CAISESLGSQLDEQFF. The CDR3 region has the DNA TGTGCCATCAGTGAGTCCTTAGGTAGCCAATTAGATGAGCAGTTCTTC.

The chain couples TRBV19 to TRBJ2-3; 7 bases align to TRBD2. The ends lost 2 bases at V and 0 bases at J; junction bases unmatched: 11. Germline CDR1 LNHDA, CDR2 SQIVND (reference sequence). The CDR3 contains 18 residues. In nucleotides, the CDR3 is TGTGCCAGTAGTATACGCGGCGGGAGCAGCCCTAGCACAGATACGCAGTATTTT. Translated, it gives CASSIRGGSSPSTDTQYF.

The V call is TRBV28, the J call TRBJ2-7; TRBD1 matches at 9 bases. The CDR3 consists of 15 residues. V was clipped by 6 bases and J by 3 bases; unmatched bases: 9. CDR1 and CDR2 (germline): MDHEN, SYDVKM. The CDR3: CASRGLDRGNYEQYF. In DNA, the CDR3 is TGTGCCAGCAGGGGGTTGGACAGGGGAAACTACGAGCAGTACTTC.

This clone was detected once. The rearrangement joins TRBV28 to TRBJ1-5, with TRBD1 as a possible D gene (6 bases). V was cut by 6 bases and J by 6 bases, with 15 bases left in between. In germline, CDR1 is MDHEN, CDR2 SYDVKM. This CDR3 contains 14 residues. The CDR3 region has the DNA TGTGCCAGCAGCTATGCAGGGACAATTCAGCCCCAGCATTTT. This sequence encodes CASSYAGTIQPQHF.

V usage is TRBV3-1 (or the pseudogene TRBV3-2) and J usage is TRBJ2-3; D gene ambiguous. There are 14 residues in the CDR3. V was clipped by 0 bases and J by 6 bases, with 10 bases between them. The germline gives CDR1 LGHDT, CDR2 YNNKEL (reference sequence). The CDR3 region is CASSQDSAADTQYF. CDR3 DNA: TGTGCCAGCAGCCAAGATTCCGCGGCGGATACGCAGTATTTT.

Written as DNA, the CDR3 is TGTGCCAGCAGCGTAGGGGGAAGCGGTCAGCCCCAGCATTTT. It translates to CASSVGGSGQPQHF. The chain couples TRBV9 to TRBJ1-5; D gene uncertain. V shed 0 bases and J shed 6 bases, with 10 bases lying between them. The CDR3 totals 14 residues. Germline CDR1 is SGDLS and CDR2 is YYNGEE.